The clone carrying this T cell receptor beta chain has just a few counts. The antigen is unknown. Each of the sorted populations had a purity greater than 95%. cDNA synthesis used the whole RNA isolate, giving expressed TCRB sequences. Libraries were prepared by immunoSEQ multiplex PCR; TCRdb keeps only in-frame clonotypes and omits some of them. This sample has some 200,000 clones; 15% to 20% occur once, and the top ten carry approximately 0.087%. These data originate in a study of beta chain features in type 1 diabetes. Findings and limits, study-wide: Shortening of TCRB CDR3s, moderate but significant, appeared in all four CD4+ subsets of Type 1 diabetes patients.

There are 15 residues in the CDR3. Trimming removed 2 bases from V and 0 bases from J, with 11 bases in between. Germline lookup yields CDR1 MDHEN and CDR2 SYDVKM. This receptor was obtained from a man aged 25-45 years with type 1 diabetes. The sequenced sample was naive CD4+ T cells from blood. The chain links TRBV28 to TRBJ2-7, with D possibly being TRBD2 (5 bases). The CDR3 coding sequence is TGTGCCAGCAGTTTACCGGGATTAGCCTCCTACGAGCAGTACTTC. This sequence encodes CASSLPGLASYEQYF. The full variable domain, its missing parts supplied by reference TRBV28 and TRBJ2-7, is DVKVTQSSRYLVKRTGEKVFLECVQDMDHENMFWYRQDPGLGLRLIYFSYDVKMKEKGDIPEGYSVSREKKERFSLILESASTNQTSMYLCASSLPGLASYEQYFGPGTRLTVT.